This T cell receptor beta chain comes out of a study of neurological immune-mediated disorders. TCRdb re-analysed the 5' RACE reads in MiXCR, keeping a single row per CDR3 protein. The top ten clones hold roughly 8.7% of a sample with 25,000 to 35,000 distinct CDR3 sequences, 1.5% of them seen once. This clonotype was seen at least ten times. The CDR3 spans 13 residues. V was shortened by 0 bases and J by 1 base, with 5 bases between the two germline ends. Looked up from germline, CDR1 is SGHRS and CDR2 is YFSETQ. Sequenced sample: PBMCs. This chain joins TRBV5-1 and TRBJ2-7, with a weak D call TRBD2 (5 bases). The sequence was collected from a young woman with multiple sclerosis. The CDR3 region is CASSLGESYEQYF. CDR3 nucleotide sequence: TGCGCCAGCAGCTTGGGGGAGTCCTACGAGCAGTACTTC.